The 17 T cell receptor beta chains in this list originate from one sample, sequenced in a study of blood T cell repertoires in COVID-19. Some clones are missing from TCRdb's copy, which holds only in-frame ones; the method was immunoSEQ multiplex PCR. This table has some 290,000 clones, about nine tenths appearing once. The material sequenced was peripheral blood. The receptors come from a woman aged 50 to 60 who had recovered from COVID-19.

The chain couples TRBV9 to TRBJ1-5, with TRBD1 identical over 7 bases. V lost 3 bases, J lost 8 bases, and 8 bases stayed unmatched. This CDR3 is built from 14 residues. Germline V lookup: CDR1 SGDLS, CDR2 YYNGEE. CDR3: CASSAAGGLEPQHF. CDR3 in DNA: TGTGCCAGCAGCGCCGCAGGGGGTCTGGAGCCCCAGCATTTT.

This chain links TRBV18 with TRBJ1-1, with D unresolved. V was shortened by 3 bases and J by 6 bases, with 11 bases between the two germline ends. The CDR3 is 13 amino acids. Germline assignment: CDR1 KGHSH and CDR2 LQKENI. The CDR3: CASSPSREAEAFF. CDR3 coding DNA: TGTGCCAGCTCACCCAGCCGGGAGGCTGAAGCTTTCTTT.

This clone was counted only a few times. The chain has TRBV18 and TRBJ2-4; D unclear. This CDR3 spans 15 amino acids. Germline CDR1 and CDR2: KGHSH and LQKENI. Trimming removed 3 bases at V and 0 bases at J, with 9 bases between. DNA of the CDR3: TGTGCCAGCTCACCGGTCAGTCTAGCCAAAAACATTCAGTACTTC. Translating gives CASSPVSLAKNIQYF.

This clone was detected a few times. The CDR3 protein is CASSLRRGSQDANTGELFF. In DNA form, the CDR3 reads TGTGCCAGCAGCTTAAGGAGGGGCTCCCAAGACGCGAACACCGGGGAGCTGTTTTTT. V usage is TRBV7-6 and J usage is TRBJ2-2; possibly TRBD2 for D (6 bases). The CDR3 has 19 amino acids. The germline V gene encodes CDR1 SGHVS and CDR2 FNYEAQ. V was trimmed by 2 bases and J by 0 bases, leaving 19 bases between them. The variable domain in full, with the rest retrieved from reference TRBV7-6 and TRBJ2-2, is GAGVSQSPRYKVTKRGQDVALRCDPISGHVSLYWYRQALGQGPEFLTYFNYEAQQDKSGLPNDRFSAERPEGSISTLTIQRTEQRDSAMYRCASSLRRGSQDANTGELFFGEGSRLTVL.

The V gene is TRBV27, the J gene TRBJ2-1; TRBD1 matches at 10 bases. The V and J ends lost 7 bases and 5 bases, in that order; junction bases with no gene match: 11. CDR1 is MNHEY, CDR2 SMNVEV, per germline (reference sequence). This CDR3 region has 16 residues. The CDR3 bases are TGTGCCAGCAAAACTCTAAGGACAGGGGGTCACAATGAGCAGTTCTTC. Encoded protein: CASKTLRTGGHNEQFF.

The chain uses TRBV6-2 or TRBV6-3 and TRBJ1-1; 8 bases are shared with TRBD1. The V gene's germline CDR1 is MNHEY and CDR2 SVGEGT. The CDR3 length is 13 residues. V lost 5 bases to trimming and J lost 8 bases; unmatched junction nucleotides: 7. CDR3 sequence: CASSRTQGAEAFF. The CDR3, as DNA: TGTGCCAGCAGTCGAACCCAGGGGGCCGAAGCTTTCTTT.

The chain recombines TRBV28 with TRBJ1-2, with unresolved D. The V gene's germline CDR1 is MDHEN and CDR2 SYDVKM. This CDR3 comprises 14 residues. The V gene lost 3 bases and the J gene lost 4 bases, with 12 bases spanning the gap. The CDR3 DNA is TGTGCCAGCAGTTTGGACCGGGAAGCCTATGGCTACACCTTC. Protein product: CASSLDREAYGYTF.

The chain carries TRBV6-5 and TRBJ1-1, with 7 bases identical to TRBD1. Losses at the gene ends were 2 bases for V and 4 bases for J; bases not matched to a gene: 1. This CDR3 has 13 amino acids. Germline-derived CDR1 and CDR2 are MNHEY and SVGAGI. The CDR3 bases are TGTGCCAGCAGTTACGGGACAGTCACTGAAGCTTTCTTT. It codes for CASSYGTVTEAFF.

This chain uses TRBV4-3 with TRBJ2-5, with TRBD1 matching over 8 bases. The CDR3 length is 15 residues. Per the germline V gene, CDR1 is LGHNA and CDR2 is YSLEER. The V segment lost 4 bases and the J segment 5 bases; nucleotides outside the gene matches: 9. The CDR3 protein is CASSRLTGAGETQYF. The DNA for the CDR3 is TGCGCCAGCAGCCGGTTGACAGGGGCAGGGGAGACCCAGTACTTC.

The CDR3 spells CASSLAGGALTDTQYF. CDR3 coding DNA: TGCGCCAGCAGCTTGGCGGGAGGGGCCCTCACAGATACGCAGTATTTT. The chain is built from TRBV5-1 and TRBJ2-3; 8 bases are a match to TRBD2. CDR1 SGHRS and CDR2 YFSETQ come from the germline V gene. V trimming: 0 bases; J trimming: 2 bases; junction bases outside the gene matches: 5. This CDR3 has 16 residues. Using reference TRBV5-1 and TRBJ2-3 for the parts outside the CDR3, the full variable domain is KAGVTQTPRYLIKTRGQQVTLSCSPISGHRSVSWYQQTPGQGLQFLFEYFSETQRNKGNFPGRFSGRQFSNSRSEMNVSTLELGDSALYLCASSLAGGALTDTQYFGPGTRLTVL.

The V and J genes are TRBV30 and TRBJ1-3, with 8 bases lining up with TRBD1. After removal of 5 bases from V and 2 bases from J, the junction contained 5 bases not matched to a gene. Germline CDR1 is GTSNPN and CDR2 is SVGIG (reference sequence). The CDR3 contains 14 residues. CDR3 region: CAWDRGNPGNTIYF. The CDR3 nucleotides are TGTGCCTGGGACAGGGGAAACCCTGGAAACACCATATATTTT.

The CDR3 loop is CASSQTRATQYF. CDR3 in DNA: TGTGCCAGCAGCCAGACTAGGGCGACCCAGTACTTC. The chain joins TRBV3-1 (or the pseudogene TRBV3-2) to TRBJ2-5; TRBD2 might be the D (6 bases). Germline V CDR1 and CDR2: LGHDT, YNNKEL (reference sequence). The CDR3 sequence is 12 residues long. Between the trimmed V and J ends, which lost 3 bases and 7 bases, there was a span of 9 bases.

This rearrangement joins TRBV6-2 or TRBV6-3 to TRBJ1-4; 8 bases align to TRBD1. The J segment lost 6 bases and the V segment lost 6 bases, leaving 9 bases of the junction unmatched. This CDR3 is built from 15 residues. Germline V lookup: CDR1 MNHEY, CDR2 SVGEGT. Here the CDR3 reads CASSPSGTGYEKLFF. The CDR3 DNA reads TGTGCCAGCAGCCCCTCAGGGACAGGATATGAAAAACTGTTTTTT.

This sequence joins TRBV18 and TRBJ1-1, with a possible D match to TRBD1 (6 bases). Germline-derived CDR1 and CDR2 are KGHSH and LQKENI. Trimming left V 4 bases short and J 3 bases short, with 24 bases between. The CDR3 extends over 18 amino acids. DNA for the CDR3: TGTGCCAGCTCACGCATCTTCCTCGGCGGGGGGCAGGACACTGAAGCTTTCTTT. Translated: CASSRIFLGGGQDTEAFF.

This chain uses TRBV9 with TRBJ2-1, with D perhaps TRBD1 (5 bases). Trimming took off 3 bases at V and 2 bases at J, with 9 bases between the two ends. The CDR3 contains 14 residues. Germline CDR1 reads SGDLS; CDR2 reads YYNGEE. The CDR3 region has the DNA TGTGCCAGCAGCGCCCTAGGGGCCTACAATGAGCAGTTCTTC. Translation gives CASSALGAYNEQFF.

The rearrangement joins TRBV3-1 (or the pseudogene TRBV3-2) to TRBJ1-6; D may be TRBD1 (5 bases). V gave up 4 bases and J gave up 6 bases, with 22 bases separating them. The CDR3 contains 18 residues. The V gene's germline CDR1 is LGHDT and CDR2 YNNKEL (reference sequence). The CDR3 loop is CASSLLGGRGKVNSPLHF. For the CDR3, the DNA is TGTGCCAGCAGCCTCCTCGGGGGGAGGGGAAAGGTTAATTCACCCCTCCACTTT.

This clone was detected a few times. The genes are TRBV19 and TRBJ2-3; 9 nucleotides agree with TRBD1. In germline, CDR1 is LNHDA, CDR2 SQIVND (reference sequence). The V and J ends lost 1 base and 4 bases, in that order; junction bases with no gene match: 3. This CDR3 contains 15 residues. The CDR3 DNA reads TGTGCCAGTAGTATAGGGGACAGGGTTGCAGATACGCAGTATTTT. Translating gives CASSIGDRVADTQYF.